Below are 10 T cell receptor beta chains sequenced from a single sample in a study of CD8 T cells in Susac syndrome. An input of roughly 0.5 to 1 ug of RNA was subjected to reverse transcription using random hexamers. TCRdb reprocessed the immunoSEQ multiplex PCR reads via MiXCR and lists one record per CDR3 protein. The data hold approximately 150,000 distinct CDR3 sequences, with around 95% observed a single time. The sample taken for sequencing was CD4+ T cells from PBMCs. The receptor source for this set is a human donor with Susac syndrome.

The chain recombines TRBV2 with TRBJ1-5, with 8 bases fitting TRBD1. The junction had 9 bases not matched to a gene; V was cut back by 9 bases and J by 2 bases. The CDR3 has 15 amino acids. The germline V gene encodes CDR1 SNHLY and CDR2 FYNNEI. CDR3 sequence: CASRQGIVGNQPQHF. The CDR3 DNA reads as TGTGCCAGTCGACAGGGGATTGTAGGCAATCAGCCCCAGCATTTT.

CDR3 nucleotides: TGCGCCAGCAGCCAAGAAATCGAGGGATTAGCCAAAAACATTCAGTACTTC. Translation gives CASSQEIEGLAKNIQYF. J is TRBJ2-4 and V is TRBV4-1; D is possibly TRBD2 (5 bases). The CDR3 is 17 amino acids. The ends were cut back, 0 bases at V and 0 bases at J, with 12 bases in the middle. CDR1 and CDR2 from the germline V gene are MGHRA and YSYEKL.

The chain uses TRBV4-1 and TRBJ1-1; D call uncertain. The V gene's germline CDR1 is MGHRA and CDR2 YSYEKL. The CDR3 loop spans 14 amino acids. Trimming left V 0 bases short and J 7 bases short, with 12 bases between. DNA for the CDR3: TGCGCCAGCAGCCAAGATCGTGGTGGTGGTGAAGCTTTCTTT. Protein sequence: CASSQDRGGGEAFF.

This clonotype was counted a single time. The CDR3 coding sequence is TGCGCCAGCAGCTTGGAACTCCGGGAGCAGTACTTC. Its translation: CASSLELREQYF. This rearrangement joins TRBV5-1 to TRBJ2-7; D gene uncertain. CDR3 length: 12 residues. Trimming left V 0 bases short and J 7 bases short, with 8 bases between. Germline V gene lookup returns CDR1 SGHRS and CDR2 YFSETQ. Full variable domain (rest looked up from reference TRBV5-1 and TRBJ2-7): KAGVTQTPRYLIKTRGQQVTLSCSPISGHRSVSWYQQTPGQGLQFLFEYFSETQRNKGNFPGRFSGRQFSNSRSEMNVSTLELGDSALYLCASSLELREQYFGPGTRLTVT.

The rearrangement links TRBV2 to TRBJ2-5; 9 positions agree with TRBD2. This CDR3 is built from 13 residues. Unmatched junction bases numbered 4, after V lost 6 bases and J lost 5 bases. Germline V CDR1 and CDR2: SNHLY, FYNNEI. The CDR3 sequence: CASRRGLAETQYF. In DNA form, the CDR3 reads TGTGCCAGCAGGAGGGGACTAGCCGAGACCCAGTACTTC. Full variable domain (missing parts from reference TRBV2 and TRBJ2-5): EPEVTQTPSHQVTQMGQEVILRCVPISNHLYFYWYRQILGQKVEFLVSFYNNEISEKSEIFDDQFSVERPDGSNFTLKIRSTKLEDSAMYFCASRRGLAETQYFGPGTRLLVL.

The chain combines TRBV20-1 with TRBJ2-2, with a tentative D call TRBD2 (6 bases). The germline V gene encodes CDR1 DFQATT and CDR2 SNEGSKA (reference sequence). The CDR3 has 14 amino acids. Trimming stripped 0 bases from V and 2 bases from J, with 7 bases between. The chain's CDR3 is CSARDSGNTGELFF. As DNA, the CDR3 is TGCAGTGCTAGAGATAGCGGAAACACCGGGGAGCTGTTTTTT.

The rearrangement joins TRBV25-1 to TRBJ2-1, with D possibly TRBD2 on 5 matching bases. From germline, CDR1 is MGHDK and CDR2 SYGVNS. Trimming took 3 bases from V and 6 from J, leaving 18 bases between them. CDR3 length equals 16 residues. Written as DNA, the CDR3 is TGTGCCAGCAGTGAGGGTCCCCACACGGGGAGCAATGAGCAGTTCTTC. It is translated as CASSEGPHTGSNEQFF.

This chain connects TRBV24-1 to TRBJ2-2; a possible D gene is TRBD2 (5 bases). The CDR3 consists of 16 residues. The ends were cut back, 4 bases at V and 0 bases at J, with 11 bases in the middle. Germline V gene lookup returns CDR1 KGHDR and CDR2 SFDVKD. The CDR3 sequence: CATSDPGGANTGELFF. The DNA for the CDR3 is TGTGCCACCAGTGACCCCGGAGGCGCGAACACCGGGGAGCTGTTTTTT.

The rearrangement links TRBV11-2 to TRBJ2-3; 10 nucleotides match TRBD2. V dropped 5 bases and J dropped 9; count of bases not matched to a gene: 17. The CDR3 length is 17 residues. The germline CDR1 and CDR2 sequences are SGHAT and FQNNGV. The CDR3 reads CASSIPPQRGGRGTQYF. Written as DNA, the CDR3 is TGTGCCAGCAGCATCCCTCCCCAGCGGGGGGGCCGAGGGACGCAGTATTTT.

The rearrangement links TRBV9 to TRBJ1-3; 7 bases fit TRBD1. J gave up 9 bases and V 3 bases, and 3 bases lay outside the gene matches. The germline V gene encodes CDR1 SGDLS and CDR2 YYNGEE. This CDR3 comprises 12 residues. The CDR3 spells CASSDTGATIYF. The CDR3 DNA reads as TGTGCCAGCAGCGATACAGGGGCCACCATATATTTT.